Below are 7 T cell receptor beta chains sequenced from a single sample in a study of blood T cell repertoires in COVID-19. The method was immunoSEQ multiplex PCR; TCRdb's version includes in-frame clones alone and lacks a portion of them. The sample contains some 390,000 clones, approximately 87% of which appear only once. Sequencing was done on a sample of peripheral blood. These receptor sequences come from a woman in her sixties or seventies with COVID-19, enrolled during active disease.

The rearrangement links TRBV10-3 to TRBJ2-7; possible D gene TRBD1, 6 bases. The CDR3 is made up of 14 amino acids. V dropped 3 bases and J dropped 0 bases, with 9 bases sitting between them. Germline V gene sequence: CDR1 ENHRY, CDR2 SYGVKD. This CDR3 is CAISDRGSSYEQYF. For the CDR3, the DNA is TGTGCCATCAGTGACAGGGGTAGCTCCTACGAGCAGTACTTC.

The chain employs TRBV7-3 and TRBJ1-1, with 7 bases aligning to TRBD1. V shed 5 bases and J 1 base; nucleotides not matched to a gene: 4. Per germline, CDR1 SGHTA and CDR2 FQGTGA. This CDR3 is built from 14 residues. The CDR3 bases are TGTGCCAGCAGCCGGAGACAGGGGAACACTGAAGCTTTCTTT. This codes for CASSRRQGNTEAFF.

The rearrangement joins TRBV7-9 to TRBJ1-1; TRBD1 might be the D (6 bases). The CDR3 totals 15 residues. The germline V gene has CDR1 SEHNR and CDR2 FQNEAQ (reference sequence). Trimming stripped 4 bases from V and 3 bases from J, with 15 bases between. DNA of the CDR3: TGTGCCAGCAGCTACCCGATAGGACAGTACACTGAAGCTTTCTTT. It encodes CASSYPIGQYTEAFF.

The table lists this clone with a few counts. The rearrangement uses TRBV5-6 and TRBJ1-5; a weak D match, TRBD1 (6 bases). CDR1 and CDR2 from the germline V gene are SGHDT and YYEEEE. V lost 3 bases and J lost 7, with 11 bases in between. CDR3 length: 13 residues. CDR3 in amino acids: CASSWRTVQPQHF. DNA for the CDR3: TGTGCCAGCAGCTGGAGGACAGTACAGCCCCAGCATTTT. The whole variable domain, filled in from reference TRBV5-6 and TRBJ1-5, reads DAGVTQSPTHLIKTRGQQVTLRCSPKSGHDTVSWYQQALGQGPQFIFQYYEEEERQRGNFPDRFSGHQFPNYSSELNVNALLLGDSALYLCASSWRTVQPQHFGDGTRLSIL.

The genes are TRBV10-1 and TRBJ1-5; unclear D gene. V was shortened by 3 bases and J by 5 bases, with 17 bases between the two germline ends. Germline V CDR1 and CDR2: WNHNN, SYGVQD (reference sequence). The CDR3 has 16 residues. This CDR3 reads CASSDSGEPLDQPQHF. The CDR3 nucleotides read TGCGCCAGCAGTGATAGCGGGGAACCACTTGATCAGCCCCAGCATTTT.

V and J are TRBV3-1 (or the pseudogene TRBV3-2) and TRBJ2-1, with 14 bases lining up with TRBD2. The germline gives CDR1 LGHDT, CDR2 YNNKEL (reference sequence). The CDR3 covers 15 residues. With V trimmed by 4 bases and J by 8 bases, 4 bases remained unmatched. CDR3 sequence (DNA): TGTGCCAGCAGCCCCGGGACTAGCGGGGGTGATGAGCAGTTCTTC. Translation: CASSPGTSGGDEQFF.

This clone was observed a single time. The same CDR3 can be traced to other DNA sequences in this sample. The genes are TRBV19 and TRBJ2-2; D is unclear. In germline, CDR1 is LNHDA, CDR2 SQIVND (reference sequence). The V and J ends lost 7 bases and 1 base respectively, with 10 bases between them. CDR3 length: 14 residues. This CDR3 reads CASTDRGNTGELFF. The CDR3 nucleotides are TGTGCCAGTACGGATAGAGGGAACACCGGGGAGCTGTTTTTT.